Listed here are 17 T cell receptor beta chains from one sample, sequenced in a study of blood T cell repertoires in COVID-19 (dated by TCRdb to about 2020). The library was produced with the immunoSEQ multiplex PCR assay. Sourced from immuneACCESS, this table was stored by TCRdb with only in-frame sequences that have V and J called. A share of the clones is absent; for the studies checked, an unresolved V gene accounts for under half, and the remainder has no known explanation. This sample lists about 180,000 clones; 86% were detected once. The top ten hold less than 25% of the sample. Sequences were obtained from peripheral blood. Receptors originate from a man between 65 and 85 years old with active or convalescent COVID-19.

The table lists this clone with a few counts. This chain joins TRBV6-5 and TRBJ1-1, with D hard to call. This CDR3 contains 13 residues. CDR1 MNHEY and CDR2 SVGAGI come from the germline V gene. Trimming stripped 0 bases from V and 10 bases from J, with 12 bases between. CDR3 loop: CASSYSPTLGAFF. The DNA of the CDR3 is TGTGCCAGCAGTTACTCCCCAACGCTAGGAGCTTTCTTT.

V is TRBV7-8 and J is TRBJ2-7, with 7 bases lining up with TRBD1. V shed 1 base and J 5 bases; nucleotides not matched to a gene: 8. Germline V lookup: CDR1 SGHVS, CDR2 FQNEAQ. The length of the CDR3 is 15 residues. The CDR3 here is CASSLDRGSRDEQYF. As DNA, the CDR3 is TGTGCCAGCAGCTTAGACAGGGGCTCACGGGACGAGCAGTACTTC.

This clone was recorded once. This chain uses TRBV5-1 with TRBJ2-4, with TRBD2 matching 7 bases. V shed 4 bases, J shed 6 bases, and the junction held 10 bases outside the gene matches. The CDR3 has 15 residues. Germline CDR1 is SGHRS and CDR2 is YFSETQ. This CDR3 reads CASSPDGGSGNIQYF. The DNA of the CDR3 is TGCGCCAGCAGCCCGGACGGGGGGTCGGGAAACATTCAGTACTTC.

The chain has TRBV11-2 and TRBJ1-2; no firm D call. This CDR3 is 14 amino acids long. From germline, CDR1 is SGHAT and CDR2 FQNNGV. V shed 5 bases and J shed 4 bases, with 14 bases lying between them. CDR3 sequence (DNA): TGTGCCAGCAGCCAAGAACAGTTGTCCTATGGCTACACCTTC. Translating it yields CASSQEQLSYGYTF.

The rearrangement links TRBV7-8 to TRBJ2-1, with a tentative D call TRBD2 (5 bases). Trimming took 5 bases from V and 4 from J, leaving 15 bases between them. CDR1 is SGHVS and CDR2 is FQNEAQ in the germline V gene. The CDR3 length is 15 residues. The CDR3 nucleotides are TGTGCCAGCAGCGCAGACGAGGGAAAGTACAATGAGCAGTTCTTC. This codes for CASSADEGKYNEQFF.

V usage is TRBV11-2 and J usage is TRBJ1-5; D perhaps matches TRBD1 (6 bases). This CDR3 is 16 amino acids long. The germline V gene has CDR1 SGHAT and CDR2 FQNNGV. Trimming cost V 4 bases and J 2 bases, with 15 bases left between them. In DNA, the CDR3 is TGTGCCAGCAGCTCTGGGACATTTATGGGCAATCAGCCCCAGCATTTT. Translating it yields CASSSGTFMGNQPQHF. The full variable domain, with the rest looked up from reference TRBV11-2 and TRBJ1-5, is EAGVAQSPRYKIIEKRQSVAFWCNPISGHATLYWYQQILGQGPKLLIQFQNNGVVDDSQLPKDRFSAERLKGVDSTLKIQPAKLEDSAVYLCASSSGTFMGNQPQHFGDGTRLSIL.

This clone was picked up one time. The chain recombines TRBV11-2 with TRBJ2-7; TRBD1 matches 7 bases. Germline CDR1 SGHAT, CDR2 FQNNGV. Trimming took 7 bases from V and 6 from J; bases not matched to a gene: 12. The CDR3 extends over 14 amino acids. CDR3 DNA sequence: TGTGCCAGCACCCCAGGGGGTGATGGATTCGAGCAGTACTTC. Translation gives CASTPGGDGFEQYF.

The rearrangement uses TRBV7-9 and TRBJ1-4; D unclear. The germline CDR1 and CDR2 sequences are SEHNR and FQNEAQ (reference sequence). V was clipped by 1 base and J by 0 bases, with 6 bases between them. This CDR3 spans 15 amino acids. The CDR3 DNA follows: TGTGCCAGCAGCTTAGTGGCAGCAACTAATGAAAAACTGTTTTTT. Translated: CASSLVAATNEKLFF.

The chain employs TRBV19 and TRBJ2-7, with 9 bases fitting TRBD2. Per germline, CDR1 LNHDA and CDR2 SQIVND (reference sequence). The V and J ends lost 7 bases and 2 bases, in that order; junction bases with no gene match: 3. The CDR3 is made up of 13 amino acids. Here the CDR3 reads CASKSSGAYEQYF. The CDR3 bases are TGTGCCAGTAAATCTAGCGGGGCCTACGAGCAGTACTTC.

The rearrangement links TRBV29-1 to TRBJ1-3; D is unresolved. In germline, CDR1 is SQVTM, CDR2 ANQGSEA. Trimming cost V 7 bases and J 0 bases, with 7 bases left between them. The CDR3 extends over 12 amino acids. The CDR3 loop reads CSGVSSGNTIYF. The DNA of the CDR3 is TGCAGCGGAGTGAGCTCTGGAAACACCATATATTTT.

The chain recombines TRBV28 with TRBJ2-1; a weak D match, TRBD1 (6 bases). The CDR3 is 15 residues long. Germline CDR1 reads MDHEN; CDR2 reads SYDVKM. Between the trimmed V and J ends, which lost 6 bases and 8 bases, there was a span of 20 bases. The CDR3 nucleotides are TGTGCCAGCAGAATTGGACAGAACCGTCTCTATGAGCAGTTCTTC. Translating gives CASRIGQNRLYEQFF. The full variable domain, rest sourced from reference TRBV28 and TRBJ2-1, is DVKVTQSSRYLVKRTGEKVFLECVQDMDHENMFWYRQDPGLGLRLIYFSYDVKMKEKGDIPEGYSVSREKKERFSLILESASTNQTSMYLCASRIGQNRLYEQFFGPGTRLTVL.

The CDR3 coding sequence is TGCGCCAGCAGCTCAGCCGGGGACACTGAAGCTTTCTTT. Translation gives CASSSAGDTEAFF. The V gene is TRBV5-1, the J gene TRBJ1-1; D unresolved. The CDR3 sequence is 13 residues long. V dropped 3 bases and J dropped 3 bases, with 9 bases sitting between them. Germline V gene data show CDR1 as SGHRS and CDR2 as YFSETQ. Based on the CDR3 plus reference TRBV5-1 and TRBJ1-1, the full variable domain is KAGVTQTPRYLIKTRGQQVTLSCSPISGHRSVSWYQQTPGQGLQFLFEYFSETQRNKGNFPGRFSGRQFSNSRSEMNVSTLELGDSALYLCASSSAGDTEAFFGQGTRLTVV.

The chain is built from TRBV5-1 and TRBJ1-4, with D hard to call. Between the trimmed V and J ends, which lost 0 bases and 8 bases, there was a span of 11 bases. The CDR3 runs to 14 residues. Germline V gene sequence: CDR1 SGHRS, CDR2 YFSETQ. This chain's CDR3 is CASSLGISGEKLFF. The CDR3 DNA reads as TGCGCCAGCAGCTTGGGGATCTCCGGGGAAAAACTGTTTTTT. The whole variable domain, filled in from reference TRBV5-1 and TRBJ1-4, reads KAGVTQTPRYLIKTRGQQVTLSCSPISGHRSVSWYQQTPGQGLQFLFEYFSETQRNKGNFPGRFSGRQFSNSRSEMNVSTLELGDSALYLCASSLGISGEKLFFGSGTQLSVL.

The chain links TRBV5-4 to TRBJ1-2; 7 nucleotides line up with TRBD1. V trimming: 4 bases; J trimming: 6 bases; junction bases outside the gene matches: 3. In germline, CDR1 is SGHNT, CDR2 YYREEE (reference sequence). This CDR3 comprises 12 residues. CDR3 loop: CASSETGNGYTF. CDR3 coding DNA: TGTGCCAGCAGCGAGACAGGGAATGGCTACACCTTC.

The rearrangement joins TRBV7-3 to TRBJ1-2; the match to TRBD1 covers 11 bases. The CDR3 sequence is 15 residues long. Germline V lookup: CDR1 SGHTA, CDR2 FQGTGA. V dropped 3 bases and J dropped 5; count of bases not matched to a gene: 5. The CDR3 DNA follows: TGTGCCAGCAGCTTGACCGGGACAGGGGGATATGGCTACACCTTC. Translated: CASSLTGTGGYGYTF. The full variable domain, its missing parts supplied by reference TRBV7-3 and TRBJ1-2, is GAGVSQTPSNKVTEKGKYVELRCDPISGHTALYWYRQSLGQGPEFLIYFQGTGAADDSGLPNDRFFAVRPEGSVSTLKIQRTERGDSAVYLCASSLTGTGGYGYTFGSGTRLTVV.

The rearrangement uses TRBV12-3 or TRBV12-4 and TRBJ1-1; D unresolved. V was shortened by 4 bases and J by 6 bases, with 9 bases between the two germline ends. The CDR3 runs 12 residues. Here the CDR3 reads CASSSWRAEAFF. CDR3 bases: TGTGCCAGCAGTTCATGGAGGGCTGAAGCTTTCTTT.

Of note for this clone: A much bigger clone sits one base away, suggesting this may be a read error. The V gene is TRBV7-3, the J gene TRBJ2-1; 11 bases are shared with TRBD2. The CDR3 runs to 15 residues. V trimming: 5 bases; J trimming: 3 bases; junction bases outside the gene matches: 3. Looked up from germline, CDR1 is SGHTA and CDR2 is FQGTGA. CDR3 nucleotide sequence: TGTGCCAGCAGCAACCTAGCGGGAGGCTACAATGAGCAGTTCTTC. It codes for CASSNLAGGYNEQFF. Together with reference TRBV7-3 and TRBJ2-1, the CDR3 gives the full variable domain: GAGVSQTPSNKVTEKGKYVELRCDPISGHTALYWYRQSLGQGPEFLIYFQGTGAADDSGLPNDRFFAVRPEGSVSTLKIQRTERGDSAVYLCASSNLAGGYNEQFFGPGTRLTVL.